These T cell receptor beta chains were read from a single sample in a study of Tregs in tolerant kidney transplant recipients. Libraries were prepared by immunoSEQ multiplex PCR; TCRdb keeps only in-frame clonotypes and omits some of them. The repertoire holds under 85,000 clones, with about 89% as singletons. This material consisted of CD4+ T cells from blood, taken before the transplant. The receptors derive from a human donor who received a combined kidney and bone marrow transplant. CDR3s include the opening cysteine and the closing phenylalanine or tryptophan. D genes are given only for firm matches. Size is stated for part of the rows, as once, few or many counts, or as a class when the clone is expanded.

j_gene: TRBJ1-1
d_gene: .
abundance: .
v_gene: TRBV6-1
CDR3nt: TGTGCCAGCAGTGACAATACCGTCGGAGGTGGTGAAGCTTTCTTT
CDR3aa: CASSDNTVGGGEAFF

j_gene: TRBJ1-5
d_gene: TRBD1
abundance: .
v_gene: TRBV10-2
CDR3nt: TGCGCCAGCGGACCGGGACAGGGACAGCCCCAGCATTTT
CDR3aa: CASGPGQGQPQHF

j_gene: TRBJ2-6
d_gene: .
abundance: .
v_gene: TRBV5-1
CDR3nt: TGCGCCAGCAGCAAGGGGCCCTCTGGGGCCAACGTCCTGACTTTC
CDR3aa: CASSKGPSGANVLTF

j_gene: TRBJ2-1
d_gene: .
abundance: few
v_gene: TRBV9
CDR3nt: TGTGCCAGCAGCGTAGAGGACAGGAGGGGCTCTAGCTCCATCAATGAGCAGTTCTTC
CDR3aa: CASSVEDRRGSSSINEQFF

j_gene: TRBJ1-2
d_gene: TRBD1
abundance: .
v_gene: TRBV14
CDR3nt: TGTGCCAGCAGCCAGGACAGGGAAGGCTACACCTTC
CDR3aa: CASSQDREGYTF

j_gene: TRBJ2-1
d_gene: TRBD2
abundance: .
v_gene: TRBV10-2
CDR3nt: TGCGCCAGCCTAGCGGGAGGGCCCCCCGGGGATGAGCAGTTCTTC
CDR3aa: CASLAGGPPGDEQFF

j_gene: TRBJ2-5
d_gene: TRBD2
abundance: .
v_gene: TRBV7-9
CDR3nt: TGTGCCAGCAGCTTAGCGGAACTAGCGGGAGGGCTAGAGACCCAGTACTTC
CDR3aa: CASSLAELAGGLETQYF

j_gene: TRBJ2-1
d_gene: TRBD2
abundance: .
v_gene: TRBV6-1
CDR3nt: TGTGCCAGCCCGGGGAGACTAGCGGGAGTTAATGAGCAGTTCTTC
CDR3aa: CASPGRLAGVNEQFF

j_gene: TRBJ2-1
d_gene: TRBD2
abundance: .
v_gene: TRBV11-2
CDR3nt: TGTGCCAGCAGCTCGATTAGCGGGAGTAACAATGAGCAGTTCTTC
CDR3aa: CASSSISGSNNEQFF

j_gene: TRBJ2-7
d_gene: TRBD2
abundance: .
v_gene: TRBV28
CDR3nt: TGTGCCAGCAGTTCCTCCGGACTAGCGGCTCACTACGAGCAGTACTTC
CDR3aa: CASSSSGLAAHYEQYF

j_gene: TRBJ1-5
d_gene: .
abundance: .
v_gene: TRBV6-4
CDR3nt: TGTGCCAGCACGGGTTGCGGAAATCAGCCCCAGCATTTT
CDR3aa: CASTGCGNQPQHF

j_gene: TRBJ1-1
d_gene: .
abundance: .
v_gene: TRBV20-1
CDR3nt: TGCAGTGCTCGCCAGGTTGGAGCTTTCTTT
CDR3aa: CSARQVGAFF

j_gene: TRBJ2-7
d_gene: .
abundance: .
v_gene: TRBV5-5
CDR3nt: TGTGCCAGCAGCCCGGGTGACTATTTTTACGAGCAGTACTTC
CDR3aa: CASSPGDYFYEQYF

j_gene: TRBJ1-3
d_gene: .
abundance: few
v_gene: TRBV2
CDR3nt: TGTGCCAGCAGTGACTCGTCAAACACCATATATTTT
CDR3aa: CASSDSSNTIYF

j_gene: TRBJ1-1
d_gene: .
abundance: once
v_gene: TRBV21-1
CDR3nt: TGTGCCAGCAGTGTCATCAGGGAGGATGGAGAAGCTTTCTTT
CDR3aa: CASSVIREDGEAFF

j_gene: TRBJ1-2
d_gene: TRBD1
abundance: .
v_gene: TRBV2
CDR3nt: TGTGCCAGCAGTTATGGGACAGGGGGATATGGCTACACCTTC
CDR3aa: CASSYGTGGYGYTF

j_gene: TRBJ1-4
d_gene: .
abundance: .
v_gene: TRBV30
CDR3nt: TGTGCCTGGAGTCCAGGACAGAACAATGAAAAACTGTTTTTT
CDR3aa: CAWSPGQNNEKLFF

j_gene: TRBJ1-4
d_gene: .
abundance: .
v_gene: TRBV28
CDR3nt: TGTGCCAGCAGTTTATGGGGGGCGTATGAAAAACTGTTTTTT
CDR3aa: CASSLWGAYEKLFF

j_gene: TRBJ2-2
d_gene: TRBD2
abundance: few
v_gene: TRBV9
CDR3nt: TGTGCCAGCAGCGTGGGAGGGTTAGGGACCGGGGAGCTGTTTTTT
CDR3aa: CASSVGGLGTGELFF

j_gene: TRBJ2-2
d_gene: TRBD1
abundance: .
v_gene: TRBV30
CDR3nt: TGTGCCTGGAGGGCAGGACAGGGGTACGGGGAGCTGTTTTTT
CDR3aa: CAWRAGQGYGELFF

j_gene: TRBJ1-5
d_gene: TRBD1
abundance: .
v_gene: TRBV28
CDR3nt: TGTGCCAGCAGTCCCCTGGGACAGGGGAAGGGCAATCAGCCCCAGCATTTT
CDR3aa: CASSPLGQGKGNQPQHF

j_gene: TRBJ2-7
d_gene: TRBD1
abundance: few
v_gene: TRBV9
CDR3nt: TGTGCCAGCAGCGTTGGACAGGGCCACGAGCAGTACTTC
CDR3aa: CASSVGQGHEQYF

j_gene: TRBJ1-1
d_gene: .
abundance: .
v_gene: TRBV5-1
CDR3nt: TGCGCCAGCAGCATGGGACAGAACACTGAAGCTTTCTTT
CDR3aa: CASSMGQNTEAFF

j_gene: TRBJ2-1
d_gene: .
abundance: .
v_gene: TRBV27
CDR3nt: TGTGCCAGCAGTACGAACCCGGGACAAGAAACCTACAATGAGCAGTTCTTC
CDR3aa: CASSTNPGQETYNEQFF

j_gene: TRBJ2-4
d_gene: TRBD2
abundance: .
v_gene: TRBV28
CDR3nt: TGTGCCAGCACCAAAGCGGGAGGGCCTCGTAACATTCAGTACTTC
CDR3aa: CASTKAGGPRNIQYF

j_gene: TRBJ1-5
d_gene: .
abundance: .
v_gene: TRBV4-1
CDR3nt: TGCGCCAGCAGCCAAGAACCCGTGGGGGGGGCAAACAATCAGCCCCAGCATTTT
CDR3aa: CASSQEPVGGANNQPQHF

j_gene: TRBJ2-1
d_gene: TRBD1
abundance: .
v_gene: TRBV5-1
CDR3nt: TGCGCCAGCAGCGTGACAGGGAATGAGCAGTTCTTC
CDR3aa: CASSVTGNEQFF

j_gene: TRBJ1-1
d_gene: .
abundance: .
v_gene: TRBV6-5
CDR3nt: TGTGCCAGCAGCCGGACAGAGAACACTGAAGCTTTCTTT
CDR3aa: CASSRTENTEAFF

j_gene: TRBJ1-4
d_gene: TRBD1
abundance: .
v_gene: TRBV28
CDR3nt: TGTGCCTTGGGGACAGGGGGCAATTTGGGTGAAAAACTGTTTTTT
CDR3aa: CALGTGGNLGEKLFF

j_gene: TRBJ2-1
d_gene: .
abundance: .
v_gene: TRBV7-2
CDR3nt: TGTGCCAGCAGCTTAGCGGGAGCGGAGGAGCAGTTCTTC
CDR3aa: CASSLAGAEEQFF

j_gene: TRBJ2-1
d_gene: .
abundance: .
v_gene: TRBV18
CDR3nt: TGTGCCAGCTCACCACCGTTTAACTTCCCGCGGAATGAGCAGTTCTTC
CDR3aa: CASSPPFNFPRNEQFF

j_gene: TRBJ2-3
d_gene: TRBD2
abundance: .
v_gene: TRBV27
CDR3nt: TGTGCCAGCACCCCTTCGGCTAGCGGGAGAGGGGATACGCAGTATTTT
CDR3aa: CASTPSASGRGDTQYF

j_gene: TRBJ1-1
d_gene: TRBD1
abundance: .
v_gene: TRBV28
CDR3nt: TGTGCCAGCCGTCCAGGGGGCTTTGCGGTAACTGAAGCTTTCTTT
CDR3aa: CASRPGGFAVTEAFF

j_gene: TRBJ2-5
d_gene: TRBD1
abundance: .
v_gene: TRBV10-2
CDR3nt: TGCGCCAGCAGGGGACAGGCAAGGGGGGAGACCCAGTACTTC
CDR3aa: CASRGQARGETQYF

j_gene: TRBJ2-1
d_gene: TRBD1
abundance: .
v_gene: TRBV19
CDR3nt: TGTGCCAGTGGGGACAGGGGGTTTGGAAATGAGCAGTTCTTC
CDR3aa: CASGDRGFGNEQFF

j_gene: TRBJ2-1
d_gene: .
abundance: .
v_gene: TRBV30
CDR3nt: TGTGCCTGGAGTGCCGGTGGAGAGGAGTTCTTC
CDR3aa: CAWSAGGEEFF

j_gene: TRBJ2-7
d_gene: .
abundance: .
v_gene: TRBV4-2
CDR3nt: TGTGCCAGCAGCCAAGTGGGGGCAGGGGAGTCTTACGAGCAGTACTTC
CDR3aa: CASSQVGAGESYEQYF

j_gene: TRBJ1-2
d_gene: TRBD1
abundance: few
v_gene: TRBV10-3
CDR3nt: TGTGCCATCAGTGGGGGGACAGCCTATGGCTACACCTTC
CDR3aa: CAISGGTAYGYTF

j_gene: TRBJ2-1
d_gene: .
abundance: .
v_gene: TRBV9
CDR3nt: TGTGCCAGCAGCGTACGGCAGGGTAATTACAATGAGCAGTTCTTC
CDR3aa: CASSVRQGNYNEQFF

j_gene: TRBJ2-5
d_gene: TRBD2
abundance: .
v_gene: TRBV5-6
CDR3nt: TGTGCCAGCAGCCCGGGACTAGCGGGTTTTTCCGAGACCCAGTACTTC
CDR3aa: CASSPGLAGFSETQYF

j_gene: TRBJ2-1
d_gene: TRBD2
abundance: .
v_gene: TRBV2
CDR3nt: TGTGCCAGCGGGCTAGCGGACTACAATGAGCAGTTCTTC
CDR3aa: CASGLADYNEQFF

j_gene: TRBJ2-7
d_gene: .
abundance: .
v_gene: TRBV6-6
CDR3nt: TGTGCCAGCAGCCGCGAACCTTCCTACGAGCAGTACTTC
CDR3aa: CASSREPSYEQYF

j_gene: TRBJ2-5
d_gene: TRBD1
abundance: .
v_gene: TRBV2
CDR3nt: TGTGCCAGCAGTTCGGACAGGGTTGAGACCCAGTACTTC
CDR3aa: CASSSDRVETQYF

j_gene: TRBJ1-1
d_gene: TRBD1
abundance: .
v_gene: TRBV12-5
CDR3nt: TGTGCTAGTGGTTTGGTGTTATCGTCAGGGGGGCGGAACACTGAAGCTTTCTTT
CDR3aa: CASGLVLSSGGRNTEAFF

j_gene: TRBJ2-5
d_gene: .
abundance: .
v_gene: TRBV2
CDR3nt: TGTGCCAGCAGTGCGTTGTACAGGTCGGGGACCCAGTACTTC
CDR3aa: CASSALYRSGTQYF

j_gene: TRBJ2-2
d_gene: TRBD1
abundance: few
v_gene: TRBV5-6
CDR3nt: TGTGCCAGCAGCTTTAGACAGGGTTACACCGGGGAGCTGTTTTTT
CDR3aa: CASSFRQGYTGELFF

j_gene: TRBJ2-1
d_gene: TRBD2
abundance: once
v_gene: TRBV5-1
CDR3nt: TGCGCCAGCAGCTCAGGTCGTACGGGAGGGGATGAGCAGTTCTTC
CDR3aa: CASSSGRTGGDEQFF

j_gene: TRBJ2-7
d_gene: TRBD1
abundance: medium-sized
v_gene: TRBV28
CDR3nt: TGTGCCAGCAGAAGACAGGGGGCAAAGCAGTACTTC
CDR3aa: CASRRQGAKQYF

j_gene: TRBJ2-7
d_gene: .
abundance: .
v_gene: TRBV28
CDR3nt: TGTGCCAGCAGTCGTTTTTCCGAGCAGTACTTC
CDR3aa: CASSRFSEQYF

j_gene: TRBJ2-1
d_gene: .
abundance: .
v_gene: TRBV9
CDR3nt: TGTGCCAGCAGCGTAGTTCCGGGATATGAGCAGTTCTTC
CDR3aa: CASSVVPGYEQFF

j_gene: TRBJ2-1
d_gene: .
abundance: .
v_gene: TRBV5-1
CDR3nt: TGCGCCAGCAGCTTAGAGCAGCGGCAGTTCTTC
CDR3aa: CASSLEQRQFF

j_gene: TRBJ2-5
d_gene: TRBD1
abundance: .
v_gene: TRBV5-8
CDR3nt: TGTGCCAGCAGCTTGGCGGGACAGGGTGGAGAGACCCAGTACTTC
CDR3aa: CASSLAGQGGETQYF

j_gene: TRBJ2-7
d_gene: .
abundance: .
v_gene: TRBV7-2
CDR3nt: TGTGCCAGCAGCTTTACTAGTTCCTACGAGCAGTACTTC
CDR3aa: CASSFTSSYEQYF

j_gene: TRBJ1-5
d_gene: .
abundance: .
v_gene: TRBV7-2
CDR3nt: TGTGCCAGCAGCCGCCAGAGCGACCAGCCCCAGCATTTT
CDR3aa: CASSRQSDQPQHF

j_gene: TRBJ2-7
d_gene: TRBD2
abundance: .
v_gene: TRBV6-1
CDR3nt: TGTGCCAGCAGGACCATAGCGGGAACCAGTTACGAGCAGTACTTC
CDR3aa: CASRTIAGTSYEQYF

j_gene: TRBJ2-7
d_gene: TRBD2
abundance: .
v_gene: TRBV2
CDR3nt: TGTGCCAGTGGAGGAAGGCTAGCGGGAGAAGGGGTGAACGAGCAGTACTTC
CDR3aa: CASGGRLAGEGVNEQYF

j_gene: TRBJ2-3
d_gene: TRBD1
abundance: .
v_gene: TRBV28
CDR3nt: TGTGCCAGCAGAGGACAGGGGAGCACAGATACGCAGTATTTT
CDR3aa: CASRGQGSTDTQYF

j_gene: TRBJ2-7
d_gene: TRBD1
abundance: .
v_gene: TRBV5-1
CDR3nt: TGCGCCAGCAGCTTACCGACAGGGGGCGACGAGCAGTACTTC
CDR3aa: CASSLPTGGDEQYF

j_gene: TRBJ2-5
d_gene: TRBD2
abundance: .
v_gene: TRBV6-5
CDR3nt: TGTGCCAGCAGTTACTCGCTAGCGGGAGGGAGAGAGACCCAGTACTTC
CDR3aa: CASSYSLAGGRETQYF